This T cell receptor beta chain derives from a study of early stage breast cancer tumors. Background on the study: Around 10-fold was the mean read coverage per sample.

CDR1 is SNHLY, CDR2 FYNNEI, per germline. This CDR3 spans 15 amino acids. V was pared by 8 bases and J by 1 base, with 17 bases between. Each sample had two DNA replicates, about 0.47 ug blood or 1.5 ug tissue. The repertoire was sequenced with immunoSEQ multiplex PCR; TCRdb's copy has only in-frame clones and lacks some. This sample carries fewer than 90,000 clones, roughly three quarters of them seen once, and the ten largest clones take more than 3%. Study findings and constraints: Chain pairing and CD4, CD8 or FOXP3 expression were not captured. Most shared enriched TCRB sequences were commonly generated ones.

A few counts support this clone. Antigen unknown. Sequencing used blood. The chain joins TRBV2 to TRBJ1-1, with D perhaps matching TRBD1 (5 bases). This TCR came from a person between 60 and 70 years old with breast cancer. The CDR3 sequence: CASSLEQVSNTEAFF. Here the CDR3 DNA reads TGTGCCAGCTCATTAGAACAGGTATCGAACACTGAAGCTTTCTTT.